These 7 T cell receptor beta chains originate from one sample sequenced in a study of blood T cell repertoires in COVID-19 (dated by TCRdb to 2019 to 2021). The library was built by means of the immunoSEQ multiplex PCR assay. In its TCRdb copy, this immuneACCESS table keeps in-frame sequences only and misses some clones. Where compared with another copy, unresolved V genes explain less than half of these, and the others have no known cause. Recorded for this sample are around 83,000 clones; about 89% of them occurred a single time. The ten largest clones capture approximately 15% of the sample. The sample comprised peripheral blood. The receptors stem from a man between 65 and 85 years old with active or convalescent COVID-19.

The V gene is TRBV5-1, the J gene TRBJ2-3; 14 positions agree with TRBD2. The V and J ends lost 7 bases and 6 bases, in that order; junction bases with no gene match: 4. CDR1 SGHRS and CDR2 YFSETQ come from the germline V gene. This CDR3 region has 14 residues. CDR3 region: CASQGLAGADTQYF. The DNA for the CDR3 is TGCGCCAGCCAGGGACTAGCGGGAGCCGATACGCAGTATTTT. The whole variable domain, remainder taken from reference TRBV5-1 and TRBJ2-3, is KAGVTQTPRYLIKTRGQQVTLSCSPISGHRSVSWYQQTPGQGLQFLFEYFSETQRNKGNFPGRFSGRQFSNSRSEMNVSTLELGDSALYLCASQGLAGADTQYFGPGTRLTVL.

This clone has just a few counts. The rearrangement links TRBV2 to TRBJ1-4; 10 nucleotides line up with TRBD1. The germline gives CDR1 SNHLY, CDR2 FYNNEI. J was trimmed by 4 bases and V by 8 bases; bases with no gene match: 4. The CDR3 has 14 amino acids. For the CDR3, the DNA is TGTGCCAGCGTCCGGGACAGGGGTAATGAAAAACTGTTTTTT. It translates to CASVRDRGNEKLFF.

V gene TRBV19 combines with J gene TRBJ2-7; 10 positions agree with TRBD1. The J segment lost 6 bases and the V segment lost 8 bases, leaving 10 bases of the junction unmatched. The V gene's germline CDR1 is LNHDA and CDR2 SQIVND (reference sequence). The CDR3 is 14 amino acids. The CDR3, as DNA: TGTGCCAGTGCCCGGGGGACAGGGGTCATCGAGCAGTACTTC. Encoded protein: CASARGTGVIEQYF.

This chain joins TRBV3-1 (or the pseudogene TRBV3-2) and TRBJ1-4; D call uncertain. V lost 0 bases to trimming and J lost 10 bases, with 9 bases between them. The CDR3 is 13 amino acids. Germline values: CDR1 LGHDT, CDR2 YNNKEL (reference sequence). CDR3: CASSQDRRAKLFF. CDR3 coding DNA: TGTGCCAGCAGCCAAGATCGGAGGGCAAAACTGTTTTTT.

This rearrangement joins TRBV4-1 to TRBJ1-1; D is undetermined. Germline CDR1 is MGHRA and CDR2 is YSYEKL. Trimming removed 1 base from V and 1 base from J, with 4 bases in between. The CDR3 contains 13 residues. The CDR3 loop is CASSQVENTEAFF. CDR3 coding DNA: TGCGCCAGCAGCCAAGTAGAGAACACTGAAGCTTTCTTT.

The rearrangement links TRBV5-4 to TRBJ2-1; 9 positions match TRBD2. This CDR3 is built from 14 residues. Germline CDR1 reads SGHNT; CDR2 reads YYREEE (reference sequence). V gave up 1 base and J gave up 12 bases; unmatched junction bases: 8. CDR3 protein: CASSLPSGKAGQFF. CDR3 DNA sequence: TGTGCCAGCAGCTTGCCTAGCGGGAAAGCCGGGCAGTTCTTC.

This clone was detected once. The chain has TRBV6-6 and TRBJ2-6; TRBD1 aligns across 8 bases. The CDR3 runs 17 residues. Trimming at V came to 5 bases and at J to 0 bases, leaving 6 bases not matched to a gene. Per germline, CDR1 MNHNY and CDR2 SVGAGI (reference sequence). CDR3 in amino acids: CASSPGTGGSGANVLTF. The CDR3 DNA reads as TGTGCCAGCAGTCCCGGGACAGGCGGCTCTGGGGCCAACGTCCTGACTTTC.